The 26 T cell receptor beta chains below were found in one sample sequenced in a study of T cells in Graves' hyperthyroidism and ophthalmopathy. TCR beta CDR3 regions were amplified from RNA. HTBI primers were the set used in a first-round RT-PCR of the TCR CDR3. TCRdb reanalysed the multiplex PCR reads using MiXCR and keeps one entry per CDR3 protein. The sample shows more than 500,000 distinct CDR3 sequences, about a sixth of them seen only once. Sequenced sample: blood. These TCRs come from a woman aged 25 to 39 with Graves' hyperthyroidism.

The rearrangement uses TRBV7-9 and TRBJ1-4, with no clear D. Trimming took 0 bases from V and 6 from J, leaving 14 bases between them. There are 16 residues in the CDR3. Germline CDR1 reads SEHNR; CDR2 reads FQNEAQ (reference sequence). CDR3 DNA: TGTGCCAGCAGCTTAGCCTCCGCGGAAGCGCATGAAAAACTGTTTTTT. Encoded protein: CASSLASAEAHEKLFF.

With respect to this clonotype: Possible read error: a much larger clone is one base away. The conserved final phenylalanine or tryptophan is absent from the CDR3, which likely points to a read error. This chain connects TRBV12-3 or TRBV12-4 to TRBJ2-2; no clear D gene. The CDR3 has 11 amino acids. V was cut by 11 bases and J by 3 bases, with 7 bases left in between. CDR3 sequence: CADTDTGELFI. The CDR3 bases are TGTGCCGACACCGACACCGGGGAGCTGTTTATT.

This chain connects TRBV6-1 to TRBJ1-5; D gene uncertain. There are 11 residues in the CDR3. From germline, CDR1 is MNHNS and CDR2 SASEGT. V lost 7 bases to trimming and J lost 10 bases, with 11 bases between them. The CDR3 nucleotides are TGTGCCAGCAATACCCGGGATCCCCAGCATTTT. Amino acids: CASNTRDPQHF.

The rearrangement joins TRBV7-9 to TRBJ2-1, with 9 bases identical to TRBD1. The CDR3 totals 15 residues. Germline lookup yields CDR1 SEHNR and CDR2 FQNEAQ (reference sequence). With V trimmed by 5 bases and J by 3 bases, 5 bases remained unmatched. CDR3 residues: CASSRRDRDYNEQFF. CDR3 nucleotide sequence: TGTGCCAGCAGCCGCCGGGACAGGGACTACAATGAGCAGTTCTTC.

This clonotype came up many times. CDR3 sequence: CASSYSRGFTEAFF. CDR3 coding DNA: TGTGCCAGCAGTTACAGTCGGGGGTTTACTGAAGCTTTCTTT. The rearrangement joins TRBV6-6 to TRBJ1-1; a possible D gene is TRBD1 (5 bases). Germline CDR1 MNHNY, CDR2 SVGAGI (reference sequence). The CDR3 is made up of 14 amino acids. The V end lost 2 bases, the J end lost 5 bases, and 12 bases lay between the germline ends.

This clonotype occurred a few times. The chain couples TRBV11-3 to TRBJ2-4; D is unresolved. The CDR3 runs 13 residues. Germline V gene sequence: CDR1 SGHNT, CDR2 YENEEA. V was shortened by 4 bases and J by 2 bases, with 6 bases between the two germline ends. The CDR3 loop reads CASSSRPKNIQYF. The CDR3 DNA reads TGTGCCAGCAGCTCTAGGCCCAAAAACATTCAGTACTTC. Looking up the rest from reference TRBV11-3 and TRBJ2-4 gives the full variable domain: EAGVVQSPRYKIIEKKQPVAFWCNPISGHNTLYWYLQNLGQGPELLIRYENEEAVDDSQLPKDRFSAERLKGVDSTLKIQPAELGDSAVYLCASSSRPKNIQYFGAGTRLSVL.

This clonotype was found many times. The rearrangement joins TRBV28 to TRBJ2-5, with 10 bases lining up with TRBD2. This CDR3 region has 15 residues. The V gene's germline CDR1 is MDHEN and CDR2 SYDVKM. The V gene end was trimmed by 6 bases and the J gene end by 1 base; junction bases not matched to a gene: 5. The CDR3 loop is CASSSGLARQETQYF. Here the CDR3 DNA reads TGTGCCAGCAGCTCGGGACTAGCGCGCCAAGAGACCCAGTACTTC.

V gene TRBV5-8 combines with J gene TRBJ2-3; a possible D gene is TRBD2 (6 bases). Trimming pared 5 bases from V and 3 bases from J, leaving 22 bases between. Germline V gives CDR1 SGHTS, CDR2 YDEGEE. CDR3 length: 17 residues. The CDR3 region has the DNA TGTGCCAGCAGGACCCTCATGGGAGCGGGTACTACAGATACGCAGTATTTT. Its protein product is CASRTLMGAGTTDTQYF.

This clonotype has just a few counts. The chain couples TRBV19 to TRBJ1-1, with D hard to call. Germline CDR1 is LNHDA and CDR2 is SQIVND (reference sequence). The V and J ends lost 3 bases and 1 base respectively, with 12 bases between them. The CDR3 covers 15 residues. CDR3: CASSITQTTNTEAFF. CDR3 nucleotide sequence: TGTGCCAGTAGTATTACCCAAACAACGAACACTGAAGCTTTCTTT.

The CDR3 DNA follows: TGTGCCAGCAGCCCCCAAACAGCCACCGGGGAGCTGTTTTTT. Translated, it gives CASSPQTATGELFF. The chain uses TRBV11-2 and TRBJ2-2; D is unclear. This CDR3 is 14 amino acids long. Trimming removed 5 bases at V and 4 bases at J, with 11 bases between. CDR1 is SGHAT and CDR2 is FQNNGV in the germline V gene. The whole variable domain, filled in from reference TRBV11-2 and TRBJ2-2, reads EAGVAQSPRYKIIEKRQSVAFWCNPISGHATLYWYQQILGQGPKLLIQFQNNGVVDDSQLPKDRFSAERLKGVDSTLKIQPAKLEDSAVYLCASSPQTATGELFFGEGSRLTVL.

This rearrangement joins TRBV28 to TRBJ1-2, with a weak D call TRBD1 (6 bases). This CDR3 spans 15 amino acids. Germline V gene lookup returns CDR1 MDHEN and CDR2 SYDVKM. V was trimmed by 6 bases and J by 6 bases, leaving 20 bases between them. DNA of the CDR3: TGTGCCAGCAGCCGGACAGCAACATCCACAGATGGCTACACCTTC. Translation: CASSRTATSTDGYTF.

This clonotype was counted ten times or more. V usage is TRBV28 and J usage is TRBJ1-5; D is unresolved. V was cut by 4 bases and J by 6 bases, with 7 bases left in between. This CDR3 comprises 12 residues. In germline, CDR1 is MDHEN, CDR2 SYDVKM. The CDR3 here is CASSSSTQPQHF. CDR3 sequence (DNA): TGTGCCAGCAGTTCATCGACTCAGCCCCAGCATTTT.

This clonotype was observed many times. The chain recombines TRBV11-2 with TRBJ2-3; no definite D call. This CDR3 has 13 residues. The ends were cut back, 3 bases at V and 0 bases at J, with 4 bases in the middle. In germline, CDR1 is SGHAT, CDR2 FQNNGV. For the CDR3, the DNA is TGTGCCAGCAGCTTTCCTAGCACAGATACGCAGTATTTT. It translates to CASSFPSTDTQYF.

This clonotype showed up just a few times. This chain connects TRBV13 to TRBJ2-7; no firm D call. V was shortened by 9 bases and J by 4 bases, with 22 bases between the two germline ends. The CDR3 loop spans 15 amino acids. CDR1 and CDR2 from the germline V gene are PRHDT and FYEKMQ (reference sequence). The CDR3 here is CASSITHGPIYEQYF. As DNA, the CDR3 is TGTGCCAGTAGTATAACCCATGGACCTATTTACGAGCAGTACTTC. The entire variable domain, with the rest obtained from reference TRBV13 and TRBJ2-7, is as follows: AAGVIQSPRHLIKEKRETATLKCYPIPRHDTVYWYQQGPGQDPQFLISFYEKMQSDKGSIPDRFSAQQFSDYHSELNMSSLELGDSALYFCASSITHGPIYEQYFGPGTRLTVT.

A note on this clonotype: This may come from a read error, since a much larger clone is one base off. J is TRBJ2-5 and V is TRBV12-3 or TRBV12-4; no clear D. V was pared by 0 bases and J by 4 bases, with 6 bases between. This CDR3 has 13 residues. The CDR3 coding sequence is TGTGCCAGCAGTTTAGCGACCCGAGAGACCCAGTACTTC. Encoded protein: CASSLATRETQYF.

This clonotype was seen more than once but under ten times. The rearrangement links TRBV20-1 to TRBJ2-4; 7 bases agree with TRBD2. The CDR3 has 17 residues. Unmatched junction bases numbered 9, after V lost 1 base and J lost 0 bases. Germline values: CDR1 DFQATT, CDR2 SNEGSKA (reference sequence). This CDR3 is CSARAGGVKKAKNIQYF. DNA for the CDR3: TGCAGTGCTAGAGCGGGGGGAGTCAAGAAAGCCAAAAACATTCAGTACTTC.

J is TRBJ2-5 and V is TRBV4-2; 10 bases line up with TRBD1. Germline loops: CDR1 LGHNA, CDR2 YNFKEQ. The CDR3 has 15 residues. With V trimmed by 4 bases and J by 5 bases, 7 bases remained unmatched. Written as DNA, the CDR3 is TGTGCCAGCAGCCGGGAGGACAGGGGGTCGGAGACCCAGTACTTC. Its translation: CASSREDRGSETQYF.

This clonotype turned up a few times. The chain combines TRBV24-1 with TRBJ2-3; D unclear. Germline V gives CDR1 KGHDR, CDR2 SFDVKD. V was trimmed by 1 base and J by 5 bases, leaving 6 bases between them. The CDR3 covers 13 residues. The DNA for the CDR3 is TGTGCCACCAGTGATTTACGTAAAGATACGCAGTATTTT. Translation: CATSDLRKDTQYF.

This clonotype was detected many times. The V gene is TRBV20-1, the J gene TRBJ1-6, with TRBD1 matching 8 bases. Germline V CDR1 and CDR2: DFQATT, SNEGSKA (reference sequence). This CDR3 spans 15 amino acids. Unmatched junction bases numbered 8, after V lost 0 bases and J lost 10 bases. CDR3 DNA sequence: TGCAGTGCTAGAGATCCGGACAGGGTGAACTCACCCCTCCACTTT. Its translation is CSARDPDRVNSPLHF.

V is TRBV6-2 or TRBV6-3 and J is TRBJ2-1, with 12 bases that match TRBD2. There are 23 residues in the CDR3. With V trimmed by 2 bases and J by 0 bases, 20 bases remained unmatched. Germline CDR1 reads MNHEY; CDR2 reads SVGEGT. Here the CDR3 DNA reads TGTGCCAGCAGTTACCTAGTCGGACAGGAAGGCCTAGCGGGAGGGCGCTCCTACAATGAGCAGTTCTTC. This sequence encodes CASSYLVGQEGLAGGRSYNEQFF.

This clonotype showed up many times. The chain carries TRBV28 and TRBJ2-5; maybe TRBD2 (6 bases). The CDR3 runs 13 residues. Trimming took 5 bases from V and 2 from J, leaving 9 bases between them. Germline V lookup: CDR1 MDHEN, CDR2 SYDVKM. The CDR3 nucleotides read TGTGCCAGCAGTAGGGACTTACAAGAGACCCAGTACTTC. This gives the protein CASSRDLQETQYF.

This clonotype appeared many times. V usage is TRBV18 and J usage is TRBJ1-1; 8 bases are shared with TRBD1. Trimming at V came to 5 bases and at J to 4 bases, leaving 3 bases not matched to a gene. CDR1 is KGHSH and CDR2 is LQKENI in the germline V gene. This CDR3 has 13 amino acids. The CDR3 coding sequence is TGTGCCAGCTCATATACAGGGGGCACTGAAGCTTTCTTT. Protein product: CASSYTGGTEAFF.

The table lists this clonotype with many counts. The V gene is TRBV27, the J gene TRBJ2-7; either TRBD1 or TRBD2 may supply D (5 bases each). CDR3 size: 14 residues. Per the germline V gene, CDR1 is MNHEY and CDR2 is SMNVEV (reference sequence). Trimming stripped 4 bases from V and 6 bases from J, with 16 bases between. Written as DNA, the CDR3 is TGTGCCAGCAGTTCCGGGACGGATATAATCGAGCAGTACTTC. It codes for CASSSGTDIIEQYF.

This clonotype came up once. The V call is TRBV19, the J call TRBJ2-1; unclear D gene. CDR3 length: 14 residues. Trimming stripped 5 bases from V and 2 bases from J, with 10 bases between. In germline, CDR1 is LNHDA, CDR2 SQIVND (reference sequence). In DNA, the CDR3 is TGTGCCAGTAGTTCACGGCAGGCCTACAATGAGCAGTTCTTC. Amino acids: CASSSRQAYNEQFF.

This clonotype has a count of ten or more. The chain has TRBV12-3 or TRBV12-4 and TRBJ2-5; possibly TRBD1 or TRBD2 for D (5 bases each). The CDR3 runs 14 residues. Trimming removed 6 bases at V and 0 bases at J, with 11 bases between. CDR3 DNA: TGTGCCAGCAGAGAGGGGTCGTACCAAGAGACCCAGTACTTC. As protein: CASREGSYQETQYF.

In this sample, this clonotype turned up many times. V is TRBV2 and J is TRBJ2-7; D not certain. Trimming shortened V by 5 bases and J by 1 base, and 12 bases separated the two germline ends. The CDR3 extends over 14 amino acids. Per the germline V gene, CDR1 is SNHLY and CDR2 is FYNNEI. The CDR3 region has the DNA TGTGCCAGCAGTAATTTAGTCGGTTCCTACGAGCAGTACTTC. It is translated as CASSNLVGSYEQYF.